This T cell receptor (beta chain) emerged from a study of shared clonotypes between healthy human individuals. Study conclusions and caveats: Naive subsets generally exceeded memory subsets in estimated richness.

The CDR3 extends over 15 amino acids. Looked up from germline, CDR1 is LNHNV and CDR2 is YYDKDF (reference sequence). V was shortened by 5 bases and J by 0 bases, with 12 bases between the two germline ends. On this clone: Antigen: not known.

The authors' processing: Filtering of immunoSEQ junctional sequences could not match full-length read filtering. Profiling relied on immunoSEQ multiplex PCR, and the TCRdb table lists in-frame clones only, not all of them. The D gene and trimming were derived from the DNA, and the V and J assignments and clone size from that table. The table records around 600,000 clones, roughly 96% of them present only once. Selected positively for CCR7 and CD45RO-negative, naive CD8 cells excluded terminally differentiated effector memory CD45RA+ cells. V and J are TRBV15 and TRBJ2-3; maybe TRBD2 (6 bases). This receptor was identified in a woman in her 30s in good health. The sequenced sample consisted of naive CD8+ T cells sorted from blood. The CDR3 sequence is CATSLGGSSTDTQYF. The CDR3 bases are TGTGCCACCAGCCTTGGGGGGTCTAGCACAGATACGCAGTATTTT.